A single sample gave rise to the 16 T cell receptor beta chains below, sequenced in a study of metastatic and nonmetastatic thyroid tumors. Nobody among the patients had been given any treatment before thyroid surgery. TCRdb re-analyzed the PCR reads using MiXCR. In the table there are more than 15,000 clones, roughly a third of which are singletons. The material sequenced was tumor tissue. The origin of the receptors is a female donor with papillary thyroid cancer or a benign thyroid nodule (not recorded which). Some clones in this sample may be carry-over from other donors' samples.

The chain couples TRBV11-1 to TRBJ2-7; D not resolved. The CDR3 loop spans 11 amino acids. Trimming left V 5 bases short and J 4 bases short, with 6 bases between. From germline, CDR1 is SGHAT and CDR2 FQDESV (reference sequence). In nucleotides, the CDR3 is TGTGCCAGCAGCCCTTTGTACGAGCAGTACTTC. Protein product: CASSPLYEQYF.

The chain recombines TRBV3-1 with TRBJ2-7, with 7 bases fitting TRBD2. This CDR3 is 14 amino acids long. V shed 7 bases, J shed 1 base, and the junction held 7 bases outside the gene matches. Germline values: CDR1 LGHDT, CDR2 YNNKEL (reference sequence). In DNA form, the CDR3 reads TGTGCCAGCAATGGTGGCGGGAGATCCTACGAGCAGTACTTC. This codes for CASNGGGRSYEQYF.

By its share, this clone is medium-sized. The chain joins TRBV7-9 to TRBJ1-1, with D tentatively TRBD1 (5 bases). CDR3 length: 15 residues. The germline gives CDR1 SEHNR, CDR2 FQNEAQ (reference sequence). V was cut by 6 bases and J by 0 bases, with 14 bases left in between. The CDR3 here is CASSARDGLNTEAFF. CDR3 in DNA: TGTGCCAGCAGTGCCAGGGACGGCTTGAACACTGAAGCTTTCTTT.

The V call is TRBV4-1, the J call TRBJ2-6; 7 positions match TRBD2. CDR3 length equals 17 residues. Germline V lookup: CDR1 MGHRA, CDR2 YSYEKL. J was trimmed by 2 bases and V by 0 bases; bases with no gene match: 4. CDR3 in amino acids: CASSQDLGGAGANVLTF. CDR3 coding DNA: TGCGCCAGCAGCCAAGATCTGGGAGGGGCTGGGGCCAACGTCCTGACTTTC.

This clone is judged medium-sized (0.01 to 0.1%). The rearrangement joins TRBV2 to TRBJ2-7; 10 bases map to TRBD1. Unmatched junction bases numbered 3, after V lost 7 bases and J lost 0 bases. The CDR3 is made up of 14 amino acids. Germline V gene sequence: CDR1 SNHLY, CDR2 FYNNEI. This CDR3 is CASTRTGGSYEQYF. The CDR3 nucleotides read TGTGCCAGCACCCGGACAGGGGGCTCCTACGAGCAGTACTTC.

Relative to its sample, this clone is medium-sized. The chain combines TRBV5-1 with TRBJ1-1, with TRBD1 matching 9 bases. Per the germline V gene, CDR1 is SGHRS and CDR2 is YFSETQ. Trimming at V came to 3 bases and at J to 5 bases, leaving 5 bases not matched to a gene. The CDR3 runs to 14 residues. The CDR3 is CASSSGQGGTEAFF. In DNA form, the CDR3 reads TGCGCCAGCAGCTCGGGACAGGGAGGGACTGAAGCTTTCTTT.

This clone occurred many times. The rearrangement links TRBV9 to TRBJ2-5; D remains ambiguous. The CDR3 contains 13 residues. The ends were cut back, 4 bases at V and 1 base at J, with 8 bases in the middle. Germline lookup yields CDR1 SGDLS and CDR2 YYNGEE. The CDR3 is CASSFDTQETQYF. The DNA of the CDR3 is TGTGCCAGCAGCTTCGACACCCAAGAGACCCAGTACTTC.

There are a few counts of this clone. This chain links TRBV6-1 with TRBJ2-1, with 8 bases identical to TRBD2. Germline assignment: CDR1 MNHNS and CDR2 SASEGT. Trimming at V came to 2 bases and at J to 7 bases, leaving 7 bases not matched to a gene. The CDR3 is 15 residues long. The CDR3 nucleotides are TGTGCCAGCAGTGAACTAGCGGGTTCTTTTAATGAGCAGTTCTTC. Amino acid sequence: CASSELAGSFNEQFF.

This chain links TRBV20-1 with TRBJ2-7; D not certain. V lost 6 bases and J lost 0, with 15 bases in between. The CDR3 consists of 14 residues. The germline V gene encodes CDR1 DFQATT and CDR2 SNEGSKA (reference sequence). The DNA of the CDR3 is TGCAGTGCACGCCCGACGGGTATCTCCTACGAGCAGTACTTC. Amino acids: CSARPTGISYEQYF.

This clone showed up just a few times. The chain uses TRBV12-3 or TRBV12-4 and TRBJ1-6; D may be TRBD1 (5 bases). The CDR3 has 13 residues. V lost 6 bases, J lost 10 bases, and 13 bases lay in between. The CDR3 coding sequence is TGTGCCAGCAGACAGGTTCTTGGCTCACCCCTCCACTTT. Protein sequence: CASRQVLGSPLHF.

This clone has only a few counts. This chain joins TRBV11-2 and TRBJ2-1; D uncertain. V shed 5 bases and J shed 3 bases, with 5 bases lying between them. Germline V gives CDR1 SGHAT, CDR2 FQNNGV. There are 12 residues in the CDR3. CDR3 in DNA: TGTGCCAGCAGCAGGGACTACAATGAGCAGTTCTTC. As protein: CASSRDYNEQFF. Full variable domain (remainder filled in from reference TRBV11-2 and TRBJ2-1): EAGVAQSPRYKIIEKRQSVAFWCNPISGHATLYWYQQILGQGPKLLIQFQNNGVVDDSQLPKDRFSAERLKGVDSTLKIQPAKLEDSAVYLCASSRDYNEQFFGPGTRLTVL.

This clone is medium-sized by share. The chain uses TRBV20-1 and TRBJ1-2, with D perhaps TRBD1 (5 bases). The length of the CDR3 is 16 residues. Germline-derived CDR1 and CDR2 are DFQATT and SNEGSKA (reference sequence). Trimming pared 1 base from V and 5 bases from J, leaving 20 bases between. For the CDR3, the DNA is TGCAGTGCTAGAGGGGACCTCGTTGGGGCTATATATGGCTACACCTTC. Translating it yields CSARGDLVGAIYGYTF.

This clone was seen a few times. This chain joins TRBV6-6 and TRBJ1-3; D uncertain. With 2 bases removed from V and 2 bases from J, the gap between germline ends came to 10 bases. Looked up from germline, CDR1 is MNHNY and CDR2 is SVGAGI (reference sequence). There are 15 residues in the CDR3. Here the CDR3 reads CASSYGSAAGNTIYF. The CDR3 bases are TGTGCCAGCAGTTACGGTTCGGCAGCTGGAAACACCATATATTTT.

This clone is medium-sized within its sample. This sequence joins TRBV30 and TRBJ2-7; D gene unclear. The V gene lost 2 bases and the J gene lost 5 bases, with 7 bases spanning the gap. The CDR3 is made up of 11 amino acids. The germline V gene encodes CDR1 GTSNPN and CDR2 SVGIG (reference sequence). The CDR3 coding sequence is TGTGCCTGGAGTAATCAGAACGAGCAGTACTTC. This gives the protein CAWSNQNEQYF.

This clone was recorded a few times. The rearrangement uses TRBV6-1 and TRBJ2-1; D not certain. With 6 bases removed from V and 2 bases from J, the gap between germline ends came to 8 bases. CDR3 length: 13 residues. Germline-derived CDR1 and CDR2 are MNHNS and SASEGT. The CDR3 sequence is CASSVTAYNEQFF. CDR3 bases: TGTGCCAGCAGCGTAACAGCCTACAATGAGCAGTTCTTC.

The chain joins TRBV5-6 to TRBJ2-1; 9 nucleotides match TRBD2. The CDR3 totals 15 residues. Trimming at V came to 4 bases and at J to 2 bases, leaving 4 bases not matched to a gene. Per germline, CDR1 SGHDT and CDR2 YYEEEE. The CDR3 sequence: CASSRRGGAYNEQFF. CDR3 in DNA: TGTGCCAGCAGCCGTCGCGGGGGGGCCTACAATGAGCAGTTCTTC.